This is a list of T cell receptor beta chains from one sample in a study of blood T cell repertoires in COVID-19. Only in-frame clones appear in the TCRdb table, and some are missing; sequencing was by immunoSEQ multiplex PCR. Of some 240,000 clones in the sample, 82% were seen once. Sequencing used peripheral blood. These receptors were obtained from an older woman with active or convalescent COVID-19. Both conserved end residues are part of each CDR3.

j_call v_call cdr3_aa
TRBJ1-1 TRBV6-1 CASRWTGESEAFF
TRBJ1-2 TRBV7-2 CASSLVWAGGADYGYTF
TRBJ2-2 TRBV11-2 CASSVTSGGAPGELFF
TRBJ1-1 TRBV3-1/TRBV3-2 CASSQGFMGTTVF
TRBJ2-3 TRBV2 CASSRTPDTQYF
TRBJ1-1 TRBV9 CASSAIFPPAGAFF
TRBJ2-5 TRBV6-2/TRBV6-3 CASSYPGQGIVLEETQYF
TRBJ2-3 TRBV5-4 CASSLRPLAGGPDTQYF
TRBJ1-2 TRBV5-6 CASSLDVRVYGYTF
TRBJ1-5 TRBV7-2 CASSLQGASQPQHF
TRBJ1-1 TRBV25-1 CASRGTGQFSDTEAFF
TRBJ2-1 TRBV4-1 CASSHIGGAYNEQFF
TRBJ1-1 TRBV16 CASSRAVATEAFF
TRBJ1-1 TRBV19 CASTDRGPTEAFF
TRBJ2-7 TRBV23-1 CASFPYRDNHTYEQYF
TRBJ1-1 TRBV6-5 CASSYSGTGATEAFF
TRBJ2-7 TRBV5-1 CASSLSPSYEQYF
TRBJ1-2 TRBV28 CASSGGDSLYGYTF
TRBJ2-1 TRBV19 CASSIPRTGTNEQFF
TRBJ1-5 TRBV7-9 CASSLTQGGINQPQHF
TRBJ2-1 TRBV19 CASSPSTGSYNEQFF
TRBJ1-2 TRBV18 CASSHEAPRGLSNYGYTF
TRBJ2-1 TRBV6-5 CASSYVSGGANNEQFF
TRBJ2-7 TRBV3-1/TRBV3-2 CASSRTAGEQYF
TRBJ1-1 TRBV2 CASRADRVLNTEAFF
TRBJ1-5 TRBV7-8 CASSLGGFVGNQPQHF
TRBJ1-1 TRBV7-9 CASSLRSNRGHTSEAFF
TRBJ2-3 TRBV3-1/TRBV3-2 CASSQGLITDTQYF
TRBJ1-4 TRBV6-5 CASSLQRANEKLFF
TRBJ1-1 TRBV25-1 CASRHYPNTEAFF
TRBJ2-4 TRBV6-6 CASSYGTGWSKNIQYF
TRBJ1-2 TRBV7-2 CASSRPGTGKGYTF
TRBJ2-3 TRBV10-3 CAISESGTGNGDTQYF
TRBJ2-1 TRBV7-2 CASSLAGPPEQFF
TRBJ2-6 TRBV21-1 CASSTLGDRGCLRSGANVLTF
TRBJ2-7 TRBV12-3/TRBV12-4 CASSLQGYEQYF
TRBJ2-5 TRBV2 CASGRDRVAETQYF
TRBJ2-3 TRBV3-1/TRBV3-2 CASSQAHGGGPGYF
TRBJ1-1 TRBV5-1 CASSPFGSEAFF
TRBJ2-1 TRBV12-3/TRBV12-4 CASSHRGINEQFF
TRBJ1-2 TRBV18 CASSPRRGDYGYTF
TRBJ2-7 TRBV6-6 CASKRESYEQYF
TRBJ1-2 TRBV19 CASSIDLRQGSGYTF
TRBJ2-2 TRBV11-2 CASQIFLGFTGELFF
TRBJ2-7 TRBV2 CASTPQGYEQYF